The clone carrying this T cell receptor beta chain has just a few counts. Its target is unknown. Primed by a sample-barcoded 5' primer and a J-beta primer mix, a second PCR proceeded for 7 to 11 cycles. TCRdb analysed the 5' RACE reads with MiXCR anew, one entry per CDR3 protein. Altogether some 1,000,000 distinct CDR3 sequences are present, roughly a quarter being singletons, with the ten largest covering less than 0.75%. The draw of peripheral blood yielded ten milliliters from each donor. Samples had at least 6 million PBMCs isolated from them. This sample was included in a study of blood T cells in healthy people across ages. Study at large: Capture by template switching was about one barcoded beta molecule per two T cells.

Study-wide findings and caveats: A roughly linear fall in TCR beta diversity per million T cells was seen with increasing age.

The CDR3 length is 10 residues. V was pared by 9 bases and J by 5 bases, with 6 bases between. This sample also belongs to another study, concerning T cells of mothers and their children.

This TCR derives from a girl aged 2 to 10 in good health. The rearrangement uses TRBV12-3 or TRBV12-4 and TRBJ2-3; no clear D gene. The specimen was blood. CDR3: CARGRDTQYF. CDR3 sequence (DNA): TGTGCCAGAGGACGAGATACGCAGTATTTT.